These T cell receptor beta chains were read from a single sample in a study of low-dose radiotherapy and immunotherapy resistance in tumors. MiXCR, run by TCRdb on the reads, gives a single entry per CDR3 protein. The table includes about 89,000 distinct CDR3 sequences, 9.4% detected once. The sequencing used PBMCs, collected before treatment. Receptors were obtained from a male donor with prostate cancer. CDR3s include the opening cysteine and the closing phenylalanine or tryptophan. Fields, in order: J gene, D gene, V gene, clone size, CDR3 DNA, CDR3 protein. D genes are given only for firm matches. A clone size is listed for some rows: how often the clone was seen (once, few, many), or a class if it is expanded.

>TRBJ2-2|TRBD2|TRBV20-1|many
TGCAGTGTCGGGAGGACGAACACCGGGGAGCTGTTTTTT
CSVGRTNTGELFF
>TRBJ2-1|.|TRBV7-2|many
TGTGCCAGCAGCCCATACGCAGGACCCTACAATGAGCAGTTCTTC
CASSPYAGPYNEQFF
>TRBJ2-7|.|TRBV10-3|.
TGTGCCATCATTGGGGCAGGCTTATGGCTCTACGAGCAGTACTTC
CAIIGAGLWLYEQYF
>TRBJ2-2|.|TRBV7-2|many
TGTGCCAGCAGCTCACCTCTTAGGACCGGGGAGCTGTTTTTT
CASSSPLRTGELFF
>TRBJ2-3|TRBD1|TRBV4-2|many
TGTGCCAGCAGCCAGACAGGGGGCGAGTTGAGCACAGATACGCAGTATTTT
CASSQTGGELSTDTQYF
>TRBJ2-5|.|TRBV5-4|many
TGTGCCAGCAGCTTGGTCGGAGAAGAGACCCAGTACTTC
CASSLVGEETQYF
>TRBJ2-7|TRBD2|TRBV3-1|.
TGTGCCAGCAGCCCTTCACTAGCGGGAGGAAGTGAGCAGTACTTC
CASSPSLAGGSEQYF
>TRBJ2-7|TRBD2|TRBV4-2|many
TGTGCCAGCAGCCATCTCACGGGACTAGCGCCATACGAGCAGTACTTC
CASSHLTGLAPYEQYF
>TRBJ1-1|TRBD1|TRBV3-1|many
TGTGCCAGCGCAAACAGGGGGAACACTGAAGCTTTCTTT
CASANRGNTEAFF
>TRBJ2-1|.|TRBV5-1|.
TGCGCCAGCAGCTCCGGCGACAGCATCTCCTACAATGAGCAGTTCTTC
CASSSGDSISYNEQFF
>TRBJ2-7|TRBD1|TRBV19|.
TGTGCCAGTCAACAGGGGCCAGGGTACGAGCAGTACTTC
CASQQGPGYEQYF
>TRBJ2-1|TRBD2|TRBV6-2/TRBV6-3|many
TGTGCCAGCAGTTACCGAGTTAGCGGGATATTAGACAATGAGCAGTTCTTC
CASSYRVSGILDNEQFF
>TRBJ2-5|.|TRBV12-3/TRBV12-4|many
TGTGCCAGCAGGACAGGAATTCAAGAGACCCAGTACTTC
CASRTGIQETQYF
>TRBJ2-2|.|TRBV5-1|many
TGCGCCAGCAGCTTGGCCAGAGACGGATCCCCCCGGAACACCGGGGAGCTGTTTTTT
CASSLARDGSPRNTGELFF
>TRBJ1-1|.|TRBV28|many
TGTGCCAGCGGGGGGTGGACTACTGAAGCTTTCTTT
CASGGWTTEAFF
>TRBJ2-3|.|TRBV18|many
TGTGCCAGCAGCCAAGGGACAGATACGCAGTATTTT
CASSQGTDTQYF
>TRBJ2-5|.|TRBV20-1|many
TGCAGTGCTAGGACACTAGTATTCGTGGAGACCCAGTACTTC
CSARTLVFVETQYF
>TRBJ2-1|.|TRBV12-3/TRBV12-4|.
TGTGCCAGCAGTTTAGGGCAGGGGAACAATGAGCAGTTCTTC
CASSLGQGNNEQFF
>TRBJ2-1|.|TRBV28|many
TGTGCCACCTTAGGATACTCCTACAATGAGCAGTTCTTC
CATLGYSYNEQFF
>TRBJ1-1|.|TRBV5-1|few
TGCGCCAGCACCGTTTCCAGGGACACTGAAGCTTTCTTT
CASTVSRDTEAFF
>TRBJ2-3|.|TRBV14|many
TGTGCCAGCAGCCCGGGGCCTGCAAATGGGCCTACCCCAGATACGCAGTATTTT
CASSPGPANGPTPDTQYF
>TRBJ2-3|.|TRBV7-6|many
TGTGCCAGCAGCCCCCTGTCGGGGCGGTACACAGATACGCAGTATTTT
CASSPLSGRYTDTQYF
>TRBJ2-2|.|TRBV28|many
TGTGCCAGCACGAGTTCCACCGGGGAGCTGTTTTTT
CASTSSTGELFF
>TRBJ1-5|.|TRBV2|few
TGTGCCAGCAGTGCCAGACAGGAGAGCAATCAGCCCCAGCATTTT
CASSARQESNQPQHF
>TRBJ1-1|.|TRBV27|few
TGTGCCAGCAGTTTACCCGGAGGGGTGGGGGACACTGAAGCTTTCTTT
CASSLPGGVGDTEAFF
>TRBJ2-5|.|TRBV7-2|many
TGTGCCAGCAGCTCAGACAATCAAGAGACCCAGTACTTC
CASSSDNQETQYF
>TRBJ1-1|.|TRBV5-8|many
TGTGCCAGCAGCGACGGGGACCGGAACACTGAAGCTTTCTTT
CASSDGDRNTEAFF
>TRBJ2-3|TRBD2|TRBV7-8|many
TGTGCCAGCAGCTTAGCGGTCTTTTTAGCGGGAGGGAGCACAGATACGCAGTATTTT
CASSLAVFLAGGSTDTQYF
>TRBJ2-7|.|TRBV5-6|many
TGTGCCAGCAGCGCAGACCTCGGGGAGCAGTACTTC
CASSADLGEQYF
>TRBJ1-6|TRBD1|TRBV5-1|many
TGCGCCAGCAGCTTGGAAGGGGGCAGGAGTAATTCACCCCTCCACTTT
CASSLEGGRSNSPLHF
>TRBJ1-2|TRBD1|TRBV5-4|many
TGTGCCAGCAGCTTGGTCGGACAGGGGGTGGATGGCTACACCTTC
CASSLVGQGVDGYTF
>TRBJ2-2|.|TRBV9|once
TGTGCCAGCAGCGTAGGTCTAGCCGTATCCTCAGGGGAGCTGTTTTTT
CASSVGLAVSSGELFF
>TRBJ1-6|.|TRBV28|many
TGTGCCAGCAGTTTAGAGGTCTCCCAACCCAATTCACCCCTCCACTTT
CASSLEVSQPNSPLHF
>TRBJ2-2|.|TRBV19|many
TGTGCCAGTAGTATAGGGGGACAAACGAACACCGGGGAGCTGTTTTTT
CASSIGGQTNTGELFF
>TRBJ1-4|.|TRBV7-2|many
TGTGCCAGCAGCCCCGAGGGAGGGTCCGGTGAAAAACTGTTTTTT
CASSPEGGSGEKLFF
>TRBJ1-6|TRBD1|TRBV6-1|many
TGTGCCAGCAGTGAAGCAACCCAGGCGCAGGGGGGAATCTTT
CASSEATQAQGGIF
>TRBJ2-1|TRBD1|TRBV5-4|many
TGTGCCAGCAGCTTGACAGGGGGCAATGAGCAGTTCTTC
CASSLTGGNEQFF
>TRBJ2-7|.|TRBV7-2|many
TGTGCCAGCAGCTTGGTGGACAGCAGCTCCTACGAGCAGTACTTC
CASSLVDSSSYEQYF
>TRBJ2-2|.|TRBV14|many
TGTGCCAGCAGCCCCCTGCCCGGGAAGGGCACCGGGGAGCTGTTTTTT
CASSPLPGKGTGELFF
>TRBJ1-4|.|TRBV30|many
TGTGCCTGGAGTATTGGGGGCCCTAATGAAAAACTGTTTTTT
CAWSIGGPNEKLFF
>TRBJ1-1|.|TRBV4-2|many
TGTGCCAGCAGCCAAGATAGCGGAGGGGGGCTGACTGAAGCTTTCTTT
CASSQDSGGGLTEAFF
>TRBJ2-4|TRBD2|TRBV5-4|.
TGTGCCAGCAGCGGGGCGGGAGGGTCTAAAAACATTCAGTACTTC
CASSGAGGSKNIQYF
>TRBJ1-1|.|TRBV28|many
TGTGCCAGCAGTATAACTGATAGGGTAAGCTTT
CASSITDRVSF
>TRBJ2-1|TRBD1|TRBV7-2|many
TGTGCCAGCAGCTCCCATAGTGGACAGGGATACAATGAGCAGTTCTTC
CASSSHSGQGYNEQFF
>TRBJ2-1|TRBD2|TRBV4-3|.
TGCGCCAGCAGCCAAGATCCCACTACCACCGGGAGCGGGGGTTACAATGAGCAGTTCTTC
CASSQDPTTTGSGGYNEQFF
>TRBJ1-6|.|TRBV11-2|many
TGTGCCAGCACCCCCCAAATGGGAGCCTCCGGGTCACCCCTCCACTTT
CASTPQMGASGSPLHF
>TRBJ2-7|.|TRBV29-1|many
TGCAGCGTTGAAGATGAGGAGGGCTCCTACGAGCAGTACTTC
CSVEDEEGSYEQYF
>TRBJ2-3|TRBD2|TRBV5-5|many
TGTGCCAGCAGCCGGACTAGCGGATCCACAGATACGCAGTATTTT
CASSRTSGSTDTQYF
>TRBJ2-1|.|TRBV19|many
TGTGCCAGTAGTAGTACAGGGGGGGCCTACAATGAGCAGTTCTTC
CASSSTGGAYNEQFF
>TRBJ2-1|TRBD2|TRBV15|.
TGTGCCACCAGCAGAGGCGGAGCGGGAGGCGGCTACAATGAGCAGTTCTTC
CATSRGGAGGGYNEQFF
>TRBJ1-4|TRBD1|TRBV18|many
TGTGCCAGCTCAAGGACAGGGAGCGAAACTAATGAAAAACTGTTTTTT
CASSRTGSETNEKLFF
>TRBJ2-1|.|TRBV29-1|many
TGCAGCGTCGACGGGGACGCCCGCTCCTACAATGAGCAGTTCTTC
CSVDGDARSYNEQFF
>TRBJ2-7|.|TRBV18|few
TGTGCCAGCTCAGGCCAGGCAGTAAGGAACGAGCAGTACTTC
CASSGQAVRNEQYF
>TRBJ2-7|TRBD1|TRBV23-1|many
TGCGCCAGCAGTCCTCAGACAGGGGGTGGATACGAGCAGTACTTC
CASSPQTGGGYEQYF
>TRBJ2-7|TRBD2|TRBV20-1|many
TGCAGTGCTTCCCCCGGTAGCGGGAGGACCTACGAGCAGTACTTC
CSASPGSGRTYEQYF
>TRBJ1-1|.|TRBV4-2|many
TGTGCCAGCAGCCAAGTATCAATTCGGACAGACGAAGCTTTCTTT
CASSQVSIRTDEAFF
>TRBJ2-3|.|TRBV28|many
TGTGCCAGCAGTTATGCGGCGGGTAAAGGGACAGATACGCAGTATTTT
CASSYAAGKGTDTQYF